This is a list of T cell receptor beta chains from one sample in a study of T cell clonotyping in hematopoietic cell transplantation. Profiled with immunoSEQ multiplex PCR; TCRdb holds only in-frame clones, not every one. Of roughly 29,000 clones listed, more than 70% are singletons. The sequencing used peripheral blood mononuclear cells, collected before stem cell transplant. Receptor source: a man aged 45-65 years with myelodysplastic syndrome. Some clones in this sample may be carry-over from other donors' samples. Each CDR3 is given without its conserved first and last residue.

v_call: TRBV6-5; j_call: TRBJ2-7; cdr3_aa: ASRGARYEQY
v_call: TRBV5-4; j_call: TRBJ2-2; cdr3_aa: ASSFRNKFTGELF
v_call: TRBV5-6; j_call: TRBJ2-6; cdr3_aa: ASSSGTEGPGANVLT
v_call: TRBV25-1; j_call: TRBJ2-1; cdr3_aa: ASSEWGQGAHEQF
v_call: TRBV28; j_call: TRBJ2-7; cdr3_aa: ASRRRDRSGYEQY
v_call: TRBV7-6; j_call: TRBJ2-5; cdr3_aa: ASSLGSGGGETQY
v_call: TRBV5-1; j_call: TRBJ2-1; cdr3_aa: ASSGTGVARVNEQF
v_call: TRBV28; j_call: TRBJ1-1; cdr3_aa: ASSHDSSEAF
v_call: TRBV28; j_call: TRBJ2-7; cdr3_aa: ASSGGGLSYEQY
v_call: TRBV30; j_call: TRBJ2-2; cdr3_aa: AWTRDPQTNTGELF
v_call: TRBV13; j_call: TRBJ1-3; cdr3_aa: ASSLGLPYSGNTIY
v_call: TRBV6-1; j_call: TRBJ1-1; cdr3_aa: ASNPTGGNTEAF
v_call: TRBV9; j_call: TRBJ1-4; cdr3_aa: ASSVGSSTNEKLF
v_call: TRBV11-3; j_call: TRBJ2-7; cdr3_aa: ASSWTGVYEQY
v_call: TRBV2; j_call: TRBJ2-7; cdr3_aa: ASSGTRGEQY
v_call: TRBV2; j_call: TRBJ2-7; cdr3_aa: ASSVGPEQY